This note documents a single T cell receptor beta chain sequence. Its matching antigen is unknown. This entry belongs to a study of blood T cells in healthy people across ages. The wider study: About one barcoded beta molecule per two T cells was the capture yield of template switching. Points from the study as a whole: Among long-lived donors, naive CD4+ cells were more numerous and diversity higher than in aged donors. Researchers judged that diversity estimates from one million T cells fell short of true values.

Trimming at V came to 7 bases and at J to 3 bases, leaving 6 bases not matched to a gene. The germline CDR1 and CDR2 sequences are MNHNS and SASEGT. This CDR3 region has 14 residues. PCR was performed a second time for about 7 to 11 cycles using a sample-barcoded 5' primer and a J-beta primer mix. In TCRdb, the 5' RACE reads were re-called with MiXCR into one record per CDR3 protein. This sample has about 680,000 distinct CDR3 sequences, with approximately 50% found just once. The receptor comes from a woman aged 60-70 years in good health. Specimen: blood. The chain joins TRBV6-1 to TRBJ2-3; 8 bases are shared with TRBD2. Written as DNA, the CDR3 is TGTGCCAGCACCCAGGGACTAGGTACAGATACGCAGTATTTT. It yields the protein CASTQGLGTDTQYF.